Below, 29 T cell receptor beta chains from the same sample are listed, as sequenced in a study of T cell responses to AZD1222 COVID-19 vaccine. Method: immunoSEQ multiplex PCR; TCRdb's copy keeps in-frame clones and lacks some. Of about 93,000 clones listed, roughly nine tenths are singletons. The sample was peripheral blood, taken on day 0 of MenACWY control vaccination. Source of these receptors: an adult in good health.

This chain joins TRBV12-3 or TRBV12-4 and TRBJ2-5; D gene uncertain. Between the trimmed V and J ends, which lost 6 bases and 1 base, there was a span of 3 bases. CDR3 size: 11 residues. CDR3 DNA sequence: TGTGCCAGCAGACTCCAAGAGACCCAGTACTTC. It yields the protein CASRLQETQYF.

The J gene is TRBJ2-3, the V gene TRBV6-5, with D maybe TRBD2 (5 bases). There are 13 residues in the CDR3. From germline, CDR1 is MNHEY and CDR2 SVGAGI. The V end lost 8 bases, the J end lost 3 bases, and 12 bases lay between the germline ends. The CDR3 coding sequence is TGTGCCAGCCACGTTGCGGGTACAGATACGCAGTATTTT. It is translated as CASHVAGTDTQYF.

The V gene is TRBV2, the J gene TRBJ2-5; 12 bases align to TRBD2. Germline assignment: CDR1 SNHLY and CDR2 FYNNEI. The V segment lost 7 bases and the J segment 5 bases; nucleotides outside the gene matches: 11. The CDR3 sequence is 16 residues long. The CDR3 nucleotides read TGTGCCAGCAACATACCTCGGACTAGCGGGGAGGAGACCCAGTACTTC. Translating gives CASNIPRTSGEETQYF.

As concerns this clone: Other nucleotide sequences in the sample specify the same CDR3. The chain uses TRBV30 and TRBJ1-3, with a weak D call TRBD1 (5 bases). The germline CDR1 and CDR2 sequences are GTSNPN and SVGIG (reference sequence). This CDR3 has 13 amino acids. V dropped 2 bases and J dropped 4 bases, with 9 bases sitting between them. The CDR3 nucleotides are TGTGCCTGGAGTCGGGGGTCGGGAAACACCATATATTTT. Its translation is CAWSRGSGNTIYF.

The CDR3 DNA sequence: TGTGCCAGTAGGCCCCAAATAGCGGGGGGCGGGGTGAATGAGCAGTTCTTC. Protein: CASRPQIAGGGVNEQFF. The genes are TRBV19 and TRBJ2-1, with TRBD2 matching 10 bases. CDR1 and CDR2 (germline): LNHDA, SQIVND (reference sequence). The CDR3 is 17 residues long. Germline trimming cut 6 bases from V and 7 bases from J; bases unmatched to any gene: 15.

The rearrangement joins TRBV19 to TRBJ2-1, with 8 bases lining up with TRBD1. The CDR3 is made up of 15 amino acids. V shed 3 bases and J 1 base; nucleotides not matched to a gene: 2. The V gene's germline CDR1 is LNHDA and CDR2 SQIVND (reference sequence). The CDR3 nucleotides read TGTGCCAGTAGTATCCGACAGGGGTCCTACAATGAGCAGTTCTTC. Residues: CASSIRQGSYNEQFF. Together with reference TRBV19 and TRBJ2-1, the CDR3 gives the full variable domain: DGGITQSPKYLFRKEGQNVTLSCEQNLNHDAMYWYRQDPGQGLRLIYYSQIVNDFQKGDIAEGYSVSREKKESFPLTVTSAQKNPTAFYLCASSIRQGSYNEQFFGPGTRLTVL.

In the case of this clone: The sample contains more than one DNA sequence encoding this CDR3. The chain uses TRBV5-1 and TRBJ2-7; D may be TRBD1 (5 bases). The CDR3 covers 14 residues. In germline, CDR1 is SGHRS, CDR2 YFSETQ. V shed 0 bases and J shed 4 bases, with 11 bases lying between them. CDR3 sequence (DNA): TGCGCCAGCAGCTTGGGCCAGGGTCCATACGAGCAGTACTTC. It encodes CASSLGQGPYEQYF. The full variable domain, in which reference TRBV5-1 and TRBJ2-7 provide the parts outside the CDR3, is KAGVTQTPRYLIKTRGQQVTLSCSPISGHRSVSWYQQTPGQGLQFLFEYFSETQRNKGNFPGRFSGRQFSNSRSEMNVSTLELGDSALYLCASSLGQGPYEQYFGPGTRLTVT.

The rearrangement joins TRBV30 to TRBJ1-6; D not certain. The germline V and J ends were trimmed by 0 bases and 6 bases, with 9 bases remaining between them. The CDR3 runs to 14 residues. The V gene's germline CDR1 is GTSNPN and CDR2 SVGIG (reference sequence). As DNA, the CDR3 is TGTGCCTGGAGTGTCTATAGCCCTAATTCACCCCTCCACTTT. Translating gives CAWSVYSPNSPLHF.

CDR3 in amino acids: CASSYSRWTDYGYTF. The CDR3 coding sequence is TGTGCCAGCAGTTACTCGAGATGGACAGACTATGGCTACACCTTC. The V and J genes are TRBV6-2 or TRBV6-3 and TRBJ1-2, with a tentative D call TRBD1 (6 bases). V dropped 0 bases and J dropped 3 bases, with 11 bases sitting between them. This CDR3 has 15 amino acids. Germline-derived CDR1 and CDR2 are MNHEY and SVGEGT.

The chain recombines TRBV29-1 with TRBJ1-2; 7 bases are shared with TRBD1. J lost 2 bases, V lost 1 base, and 7 bases had no gene match. This CDR3 is built from 15 residues. Looked up from germline, CDR1 is SQVTM and CDR2 is ANQGSEA. This CDR3 reads CSVEGQGVGNYGYTF. The CDR3 nucleotides are TGCAGCGTTGAAGGGCAGGGGGTAGGGAACTATGGCTACACCTTC.

The V call is TRBV15, the J call TRBJ2-7; D is unresolved. The CDR3 has 16 amino acids. Germline lookup yields CDR1 LNHNV and CDR2 YYDKDF (reference sequence). V shed 0 bases and J shed 1 base, with 13 bases lying between them. The CDR3 bases are TGTGCCACCAGCAGAGAACAGACAATTTATTCCTACGAGCAGTACTTC. This gives the protein CATSREQTIYSYEQYF.

The V gene is TRBV28, the J gene TRBJ1-6, with D perhaps TRBD1 (6 bases). The V gene lost 8 bases and the J gene lost 5 bases, with 16 bases spanning the gap. This CDR3 spans 15 amino acids. In germline, CDR1 is MDHEN, CDR2 SYDVKM. CDR3 amino acids: CASVTGSGNNSPLHF. As DNA, the CDR3 is TGTGCCAGCGTAACAGGGTCGGGAAATAATTCACCCCTCCACTTT.

This clone appeared a few times. V and J are TRBV6-5 and TRBJ1-5; D perhaps matches TRBD1 (5 bases). Germline V gene data show CDR1 as MNHEY and CDR2 as SVGAGI. V was cut by 5 bases and J by 1 base, with 12 bases left in between. The CDR3 spans 15 residues. CDR3 coding DNA: TGTGCCAGCAGTCTCATCCGGGACAGCAATCAGCCCCAGCATTTT. Its protein is CASSLIRDSNQPQHF.

This rearrangement joins TRBV6-4 to TRBJ2-4, with 10 bases matching TRBD1. The CDR3 consists of 20 residues. CDR1 and CDR2 from the germline V gene are MRHNA and SNTAGT. Trimming took 0 bases from V and 1 from J; bases not matched to a gene: 12. The CDR3 loop reads CASSDSWDRGPISAKNIQYF. In nucleotides, the CDR3 is TGTGCCAGCAGTGACTCGTGGGACAGGGGCCCTATATCGGCCAAAAACATTCAGTACTTC.

The chain recombines TRBV27 with TRBJ2-7; D gene ambiguous. In germline, CDR1 is MNHEY, CDR2 SMNVEV (reference sequence). V lost 1 base and J lost 3, with 10 bases in between. The CDR3 covers 14 residues. CDR3: CASSLYSPGYEQYF. CDR3 bases: TGTGCCAGCAGTTTATACTCCCCCGGCTACGAGCAGTACTTC.

This chain connects TRBV30 to TRBJ2-1; D is unresolved. The V and J ends lost 4 bases and 3 bases respectively, with 13 bases between them. Germline V lookup: CDR1 GTSNPN, CDR2 SVGIG (reference sequence). The length of the CDR3 is 14 residues. The CDR3 here is CAWNLAGGYNEQFF. The CDR3 DNA follows: TGTGCCTGGAACTTAGCCGGCGGCTACAATGAGCAGTTCTTC.

The chain couples TRBV3-1 (or the pseudogene TRBV3-2) to TRBJ1-5; D gene ambiguous. The CDR3 length is 17 residues. V lost 1 base and J 0 bases, leaving 13 bases between the germline ends. Looked up from germline, CDR1 is LGHDT and CDR2 is YNNKEL (reference sequence). The CDR3 here is CASSQVKGRNSNQPQHF. Here the CDR3 DNA reads TGTGCCAGCAGCCAAGTTAAAGGCAGGAATAGCAATCAGCCCCAGCATTTT.

The gene calls are TRBV18 and TRBJ2-1, with 9 bases that match TRBD1. CDR3 length: 14 residues. Germline trimming cut 6 bases from V and 5 bases from J; bases unmatched to any gene: 5. Germline CDR1 and CDR2: KGHSH and LQKENI. CDR3 sequence reads: CASSPGQGNNEQFF. The CDR3 DNA reads TGTGCCAGCTCTCCGGGACAGGGCAACAATGAGCAGTTCTTC.

This clone was seen just once. This chain joins TRBV7-2 and TRBJ2-1; D unclear. Germline-derived CDR1 and CDR2 are SGHTA and FQGNSA. Trimming pared 1 base from V and 3 bases from J, leaving 4 bases between. The CDR3 runs to 13 residues. CDR3 DNA sequence: TGTGCCAGCAGCTTAGGGGACTACAATGAGCAGTTCTTC. Translating it yields CASSLGDYNEQFF.

The chain recombines TRBV4-3 with TRBJ2-3; D is undetermined. Trimming removed 8 bases from V and 5 bases from J, with 14 bases in between. This CDR3 region has 13 residues. CDR1 LGHNA and CDR2 YSLEER come from the germline V gene. CDR3 DNA: TGCGCCAGCTCACCGGGCGTAATAGATACGCAGTATTTT. Its protein is CASSPGVIDTQYF.

This chain joins TRBV29-1 and TRBJ2-3, with 9 bases fitting TRBD2. Per germline, CDR1 SQVTM and CDR2 ANQGSEA. The trim removed 0 bases at V and 2 bases at J, leaving 12 bases unmatched. This CDR3 is built from 18 residues. The CDR3, as DNA: TGCAGCGTTGAAGATCTAGCGGGGCTGACCCGAACCACAGATACGCAGTATTTT. Translating it yields CSVEDLAGLTRTTDTQYF.

The CDR3 reads CASSLGGIQETQYF. CDR3 DNA sequence: TGTGCCAGCAGCTTAGGAGGGATTCAAGAGACCCAGTACTTC. The chain uses TRBV7-8 and TRBJ2-5; tentative D call: TRBD2 (5 bases). Trimming cost V 1 base and J 2 bases, with 8 bases left between them. Per the germline V gene, CDR1 is SGHVS and CDR2 is FQNEAQ. The CDR3 runs 14 residues.

DNA of the CDR3: TGTGCCTGGAGTGACGGGACAGGGGGCTTTGGCTACACCTTC. Protein: CAWSDGTGGFGYTF. This chain connects TRBV30 to TRBJ1-2; 12 nucleotides line up with TRBD1. Losses at the gene ends were 1 base for V and 7 bases for J; bases not matched to a gene: 4. This CDR3 has 14 residues. Germline V gene lookup returns CDR1 GTSNPN and CDR2 SVGIG (reference sequence).

The genes are TRBV7-8 and TRBJ2-3; D perhaps matches TRBD2 (5 bases). Trimming left V 0 bases short and J 2 bases short, with 18 bases between. The CDR3 has 18 residues. Per germline, CDR1 SGHVS and CDR2 FQNEAQ. This chain's CDR3 is CASSLAGLRAAYTDTQYF. CDR3 in DNA: TGTGCCAGCAGCTTAGCGGGCTTGAGGGCAGCTTACACAGATACGCAGTATTTT.

In this sample, this clone turned up once. The chain couples TRBV5-6 to TRBJ2-4; D is unclear. The V and J ends lost 4 bases and 10 bases respectively, with 15 bases between them. This CDR3 is 13 amino acids long. Germline CDR1 is SGHDT and CDR2 is YYEEEE. CDR3 nucleotides: TGTGCCAGCAGCGCCACTTTTCAAGGAATTCAGTACTTC. Protein sequence: CASSATFQGIQYF. Based on the CDR3 plus reference TRBV5-6 and TRBJ2-4, the full variable domain is DAGVTQSPTHLIKTRGQQVTLRCSPKSGHDTVSWYQQALGQGPQFIFQYYEEEERQRGNFPDRFSGHQFPNYSSELNVNALLLGDSALYLCASSATFQGIQYFGAGTRLSVL.

This clone was seen only a few times. The chain links TRBV5-1 to TRBJ2-5, with 9 bases fitting TRBD2. Looked up from germline, CDR1 is SGHRS and CDR2 is YFSETQ. J lost 3 bases, V lost 1 base, and 4 bases had no gene match. The CDR3 sequence is 15 residues long. This CDR3 reads CASSLRGGGEETQYF. The CDR3 DNA follows: TGCGCCAGCAGCTTGCGAGGCGGGGGGGAAGAGACCCAGTACTTC.

V gene TRBV6-1 combines with J gene TRBJ1-2, with D unclear. V lost 0 bases, J lost 5 bases, and 7 bases lay in between. The germline V gene encodes CDR1 MNHNS and CDR2 SASEGT. The CDR3 length is 13 residues. The CDR3 sequence: CASSEAGPYGYTF. CDR3 nucleotides: TGTGCCAGCAGTGAAGCAGGTCCGTATGGCTACACCTTC.

This clone was recorded a few times. The gene calls are TRBV5-5 and TRBJ1-6; maybe TRBD1 (5 bases). The V end lost 2 bases, the J end lost 7 bases, and 19 bases lay between the germline ends. The CDR3 runs to 17 residues. Germline V CDR1 and CDR2: SGHKS, YYEKEE (reference sequence). Here the CDR3 reads CASSFGQGSAPNSPLHF. In DNA, the CDR3 is TGTGCCAGCAGCTTCGGCCAGGGAAGCGCCCCCAATTCACCCCTCCACTTT.

The J gene is TRBJ1-2, the V gene TRBV10-3; D uncertain. Trimming pared 10 bases from V and 0 bases from J, leaving 12 bases between. Germline V gene lookup returns CDR1 ENHRY and CDR2 SYGVKD. The length of the CDR3 is 13 residues. The CDR3 sequence is CATQDGTNYGYTF. CDR3 sequence (DNA): TGTGCCACCCAGGACGGTACTAACTATGGCTACACCTTC.